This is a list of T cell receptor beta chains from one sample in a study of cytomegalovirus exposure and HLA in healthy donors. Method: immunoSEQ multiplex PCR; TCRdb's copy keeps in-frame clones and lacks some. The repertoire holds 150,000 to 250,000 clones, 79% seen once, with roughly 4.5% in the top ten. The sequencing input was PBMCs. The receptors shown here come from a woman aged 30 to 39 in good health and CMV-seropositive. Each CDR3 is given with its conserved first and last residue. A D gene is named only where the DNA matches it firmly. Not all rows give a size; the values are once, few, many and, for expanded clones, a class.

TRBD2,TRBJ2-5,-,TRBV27,TGTGCCAGCAGTTTGGTTAGCGGGGGGGACCGCGGGGAGACCCAGTACTTC,CASSLVSGGDRGETQYF
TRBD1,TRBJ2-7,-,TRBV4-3,TGCGCCAGCAGCCAAGATCGTTACAGGGGGGTAACCTACGAGCAGTACTTC,CASSQDRYRGVTYEQYF
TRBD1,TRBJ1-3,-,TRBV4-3,TGCGCCAGCAGCCAGGACAGGGGGTCTGGAAACACCATATATTTT,CASSQDRGSGNTIYF
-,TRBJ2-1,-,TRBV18,TGTGCCAGCTCACCCTCGGAGGGCAATGAGCAGTTCTTC,CASSPSEGNEQFF
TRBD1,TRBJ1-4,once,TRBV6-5,TGTGCCAGCGGCACCGACAGGGTCTATGAAAAACTGTTTTTT,CASGTDRVYEKLFF
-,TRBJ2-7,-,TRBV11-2,TGTGCCAGCAGCCCTTCGCCGGGATACGAGCAGTACTTC,CASSPSPGYEQYF
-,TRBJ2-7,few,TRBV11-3,TGTGCCAGCAGCCCTCCGGGACTGCATTACTACGAGCAGTACTTC,CASSPPGLHYYEQYF
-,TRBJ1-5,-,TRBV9,TGTGCCAGCAGCGTAGACCCTACGGGGAGCGGTCCCCAGCATTTT,CASSVDPTGSGPQHF
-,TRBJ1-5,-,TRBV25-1,TGTGCCAGCAGTCCAGGGGTTAGGCAGGCAAATCAGCCCCAGCATTTT,CASSPGVRQANQPQHF
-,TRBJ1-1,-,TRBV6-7,TGTGCCAGCGGTTGGGGGCTGAACACTGAAGCTTTCTTT,CASGWGLNTEAFF
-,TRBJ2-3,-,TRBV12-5,TGTGCTATCTCTAGCACAGATACGCAGTATTTT,CAISSTDTQYF
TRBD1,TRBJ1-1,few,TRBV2,TGTGCCAGCAGTGAGCAGGGGGACACTGAAGCTTTCTTT,CASSEQGDTEAFF
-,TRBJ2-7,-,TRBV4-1,TGCGCCAGCAGCCAAGGTATGGCTGGGAGGGGACAGGTCCCCTACGAGCAGTACTTC,CASSQGMAGRGQVPYEQYF
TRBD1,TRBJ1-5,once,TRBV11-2,TGTGCCAGCAGCTTAGGGGCGGGACAGTACAATCAGCCCCAGCATTTT,CASSLGAGQYNQPQHF
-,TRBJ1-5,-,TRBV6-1,TGTGCCAGCAGTGTGACGACAGGAGAGGGGAATCAGCCCCAGCATTTT,CASSVTTGEGNQPQHF
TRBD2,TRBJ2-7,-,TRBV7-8,TGTGCCAGCAGCTTACGTTTGGGGGGGGAGCAGTACTTC,CASSLRLGGEQYF
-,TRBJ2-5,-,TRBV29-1,TGCAGCGTTGGACCCCGGGAGGAGACCCAGTACTTC,CSVGPREETQYF
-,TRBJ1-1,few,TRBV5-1,TGCGCCAGCAGCACAGGGAGATTGAACACTGAAGCTTTCTTT,CASSTGRLNTEAFF
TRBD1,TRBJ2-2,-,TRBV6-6,TGTGCCAGCATCTCGGGGACAGGGCTTCCCGGGGAGCTGTTTTTT,CASISGTGLPGELFF
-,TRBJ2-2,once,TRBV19,TGTGCCAGTACTGACAAAAACACCGGGGAGCTGTTTTTT,CASTDKNTGELFF
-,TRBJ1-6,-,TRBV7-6,TGTGCCAGCAGCTTAGCGGCAGGGTCTTCGGGCTCCTATAATTCACCCCTCCACTTT,CASSLAAGSSGSYNSPLHF
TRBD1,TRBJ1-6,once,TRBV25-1,TGTGCCAGCAGTGGGGGGACAGGGGGCTCCTATAATTCACCCCTCCACTTT,CASSGGTGGSYNSPLHF
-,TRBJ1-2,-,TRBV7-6,TGTGCCAGCAGCTTAGAGGCCGGGGGTTTCAACTATGGCTACACCTTC,CASSLEAGGFNYGYTF
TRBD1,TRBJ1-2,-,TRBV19,TGTGCCAGTAGTATACCACAACGAGGACAGGAGGCGAACCATGGCTACACCTTC,CASSIPQRGQEANHGYTF
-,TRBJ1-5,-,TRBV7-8,TGTGCCAGCAGCACGGGCGGGGGCCAAGATCAGCCCCAGCATTTT,CASSTGGGQDQPQHF
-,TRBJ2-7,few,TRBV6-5,TGTGCCAGCAGCCCCCTCGGTCGCTACGAGCAGTACTTC,CASSPLGRYEQYF
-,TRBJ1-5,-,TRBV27,TGTGCCAGCAGTTCCGCGTGGGGCTACCAGCCCCAGCATTTT,CASSSAWGYQPQHF
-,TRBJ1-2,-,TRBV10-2,TGCGCCAGCAGTGACAGGAGGGTTCCCTTCTATGGCTACACCTTC,CASSDRRVPFYGYTF
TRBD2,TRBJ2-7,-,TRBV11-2,TGTGCCAGCAGCCCAGTGGGAGGGAGGTACGAGCAGTACTTC,CASSPVGGRYEQYF
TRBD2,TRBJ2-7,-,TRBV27,TGTGCCAGCAGTTTACGGAGCGGGGCCTACGAGCAGTACTTC,CASSLRSGAYEQYF
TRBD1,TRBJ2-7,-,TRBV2,TGTGCCAGCACAGGACAGGGGGCACGTTACGAGCAGTACTTC,CASTGQGARYEQYF
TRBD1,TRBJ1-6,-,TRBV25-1,TGTGCCAGCAGCTTTACCGGGACAGGGAATAATTCACCCCTCCACTTT,CASSFTGTGNNSPLHF
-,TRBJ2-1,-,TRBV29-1,TGCAGCGTTGAATATGCGGTGAGGAGCCTTGGGGAGCAGTTCTTC,CSVEYAVRSLGEQFF
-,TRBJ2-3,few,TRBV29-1,TGCAGCGTTGAAGATCATGCGGTTCGAGAGGGCCTGACCAACACAGATACGCAGTATTTT,CSVEDHAVREGLTNTDTQYF
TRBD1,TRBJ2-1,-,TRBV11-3,TGTGCCAGCAGCTTAGGACAGGGGGTTTACAATGAGCAGTTCTTC,CASSLGQGVYNEQFF
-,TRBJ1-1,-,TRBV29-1,TGCAGCGTACCCGACAGTAACATTGAAGCTTTCTTT,CSVPDSNIEAFF
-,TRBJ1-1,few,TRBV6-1,TGTGCCAGCAGGATCCAGGGGTCCACTGAAGCTTTCTTT,CASRIQGSTEAFF
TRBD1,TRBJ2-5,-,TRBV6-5,TGTGCCAGCAGTTACTGGATTACAGGGGTTGAGGAGACCCAGTACTTC,CASSYWITGVEETQYF
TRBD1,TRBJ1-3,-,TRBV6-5,TGTGCCAGCAGTTACTCGACAGGGTTCGGAAACACCATATATTTT,CASSYSTGFGNTIYF
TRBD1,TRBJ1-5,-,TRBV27,TGTGCCAGCAGTTTGAACAGGGGAGCAAATCAGCCCCAGCATTTT,CASSLNRGANQPQHF
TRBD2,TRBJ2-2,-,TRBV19,TGTGCCAGTAGTAAAGCGGGGGTGAACACCGGGGAGCTGTTTTTT,CASSKAGVNTGELFF
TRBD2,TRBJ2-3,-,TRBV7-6,TGTGCCAGCAGCTCCGTCGGGGTGGGGCTAGCGGGGCAGTATTTT,CASSSVGVGLAGQYF
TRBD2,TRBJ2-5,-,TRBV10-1,TGCGCCAGCAGTGAGTCGACTTTCCGGGGCGGGAGCAAATTAGGAGAGACCCAGTACTTC,CASSESTFRGGSKLGETQYF
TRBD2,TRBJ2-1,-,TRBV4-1,TGCGCCAGCAGCCAAGGGTTTGCCGGGAGGGCCGGTGAGCAGTTCTTC,CASSQGFAGRAGEQFF
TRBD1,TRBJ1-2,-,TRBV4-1,TGCGCCAGCAGCCAAGAATCGGGACAGGCCGACCTCCCCTATGGCTACACCTTC,CASSQESGQADLPYGYTF
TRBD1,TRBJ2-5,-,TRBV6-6,TGTGCCAGCAGTTTGGGGTCAGGGGGCGGGAAGACCCAGTACTTC,CASSLGSGGGKTQYF
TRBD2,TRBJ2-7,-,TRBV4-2,TGTGCCAGCAGCCAGTATGGGGGGAGGGCCTCTTACGAGCAGTACTTC,CASSQYGGRASYEQYF
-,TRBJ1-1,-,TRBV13,TGTGCCAGCAGCCCCCTCCGAGGGAACACTGAAGCTTTCTTT,CASSPLRGNTEAFF
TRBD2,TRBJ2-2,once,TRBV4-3,TGCGCCAGCAGCCAAGTTTGGACTAGCGGGAGCGGGGAGCTGTTTTTT,CASSQVWTSGSGELFF
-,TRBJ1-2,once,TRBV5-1,TGCGCCAGCAGCACCCGGGGGTGGGGTGGCTACACCTTC,CASSTRGWGGYTF
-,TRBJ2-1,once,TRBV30,TGTGCCTGGAGTCTAGGGACTGACAATGAGCAGTTCTTC,CAWSLGTDNEQFF
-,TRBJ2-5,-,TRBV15,TGTGCCACCAGCAGAGATCAGGGTGGGGAGACCCAGTACTTC,CATSRDQGGETQYF
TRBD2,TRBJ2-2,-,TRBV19,TGTGCCAGTAGTATAGCCCGGACTAGCGCTTACGCCGGGGAGCTGTTTTTT,CASSIARTSAYAGELFF
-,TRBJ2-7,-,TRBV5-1,TGCGCCAGCAGCTTGGAGACAGGTTCCTACGAGCAGTACTTC,CASSLETGSYEQYF
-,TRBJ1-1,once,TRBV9,TGTGCCAGCAGCGCGATGGGCCAGCCCACTGAAGCTTTCTTT,CASSAMGQPTEAFF
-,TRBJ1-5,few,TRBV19,TGTGCCAGTAGTATGGTGCTAAATCAGCCCCAGCATTTT,CASSMVLNQPQHF
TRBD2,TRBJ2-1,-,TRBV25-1,TGTGCCAGCACGTCTAGCGGGTTGTTCAATGAGCAGTTCTTC,CASTSSGLFNEQFF
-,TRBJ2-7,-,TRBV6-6,TGTGCCAGCAGCATGGGCCCGGGATGGGGCGAGCAGTACTTC,CASSMGPGWGEQYF
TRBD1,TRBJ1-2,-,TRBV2,TGTGCCGGCAGCAGGGGACAGAACTATGGCTACACCTTC,CAGSRGQNYGYTF